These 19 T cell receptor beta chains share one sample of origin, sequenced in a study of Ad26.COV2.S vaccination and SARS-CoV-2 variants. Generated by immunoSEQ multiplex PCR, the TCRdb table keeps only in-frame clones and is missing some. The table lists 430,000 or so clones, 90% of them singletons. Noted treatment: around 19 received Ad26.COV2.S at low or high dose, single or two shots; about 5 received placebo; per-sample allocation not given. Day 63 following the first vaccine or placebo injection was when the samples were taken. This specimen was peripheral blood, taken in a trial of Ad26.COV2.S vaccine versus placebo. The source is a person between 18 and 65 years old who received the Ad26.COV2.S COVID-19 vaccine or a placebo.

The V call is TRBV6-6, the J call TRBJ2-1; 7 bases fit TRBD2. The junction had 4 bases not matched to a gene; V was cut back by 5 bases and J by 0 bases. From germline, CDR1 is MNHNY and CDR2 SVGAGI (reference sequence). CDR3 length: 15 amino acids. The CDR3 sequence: CASSQSGGSYNEQFF. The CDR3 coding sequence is TGTGCCAGCAGTCAGTCGGGAGGCTCCTACAATGAGCAGTTCTTC.

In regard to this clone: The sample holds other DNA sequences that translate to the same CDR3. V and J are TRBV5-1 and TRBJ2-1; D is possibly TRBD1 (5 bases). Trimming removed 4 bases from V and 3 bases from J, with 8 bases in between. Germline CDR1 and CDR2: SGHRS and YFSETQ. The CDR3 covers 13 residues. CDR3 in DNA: TGCGCCAGCAGCCAAGACAGCTACAATGAGCAGTTCTTC. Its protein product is CASSQDSYNEQFF.

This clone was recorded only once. CDR3 coding DNA: TGTGCCAGCAGTGACAGGGTTGAGACCCAGTACTTC. Protein product: CASSDRVETQYF. The rearrangement uses TRBV6-1 and TRBJ2-5; TRBD1 might be the D (5 bases). The CDR3 has 12 amino acids. With 3 bases removed from V and 5 bases from J, the gap between germline ends came to 7 bases. The germline V gene has CDR1 MNHNS and CDR2 SASEGT.

The DNA for the CDR3 is TGTGCCAGCAGTTACTCGTGGACAAAGAACACTGAAGCTTTCTTT. It encodes CASSYSWTKNTEAFF. This chain connects TRBV6-5 to TRBJ1-1, with D possibly matching TRBD1 (5 bases). The germline V gene encodes CDR1 MNHEY and CDR2 SVGAGI. V dropped 0 bases and J dropped 1 base, with 9 bases sitting between them. The CDR3 is made up of 15 amino acids.

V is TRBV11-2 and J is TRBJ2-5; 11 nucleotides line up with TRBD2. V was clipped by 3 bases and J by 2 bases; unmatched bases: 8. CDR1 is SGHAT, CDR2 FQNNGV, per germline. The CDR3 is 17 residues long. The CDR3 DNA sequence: TGTGCCAGCAGCTTTACTAGCGGGGGAGTTCTACAAGAGACCCAGTACTTC. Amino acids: CASSFTSGGVLQETQYF.

The CDR3 sequence: CASSLGGANYGYTF. The CDR3 coding sequence is TGTGCCAGCAGCTTAGGTGGGGCTAACTATGGCTACACCTTC. V and J are TRBV7-6 and TRBJ1-2, with D hard to call. The CDR3 sequence is 14 residues long. Germline V CDR1 and CDR2: SGHVS, FNYEAQ. V shed 1 base and J shed 0 bases, with 6 bases lying between them.

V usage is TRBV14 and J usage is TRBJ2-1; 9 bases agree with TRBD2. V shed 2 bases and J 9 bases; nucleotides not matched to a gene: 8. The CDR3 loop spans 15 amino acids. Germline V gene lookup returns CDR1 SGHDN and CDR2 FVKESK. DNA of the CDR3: TGTGCCAGCAGCCAATGGGGGACTAGCAGGGGTGAGCAGTTCTTC. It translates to CASSQWGTSRGEQFF.

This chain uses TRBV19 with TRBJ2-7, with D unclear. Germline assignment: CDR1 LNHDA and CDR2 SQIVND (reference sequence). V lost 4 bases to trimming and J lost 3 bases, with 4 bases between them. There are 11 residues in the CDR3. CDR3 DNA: TGTGCCAGTAGTACCGACTACGAGCAGTACTTC. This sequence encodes CASSTDYEQYF.

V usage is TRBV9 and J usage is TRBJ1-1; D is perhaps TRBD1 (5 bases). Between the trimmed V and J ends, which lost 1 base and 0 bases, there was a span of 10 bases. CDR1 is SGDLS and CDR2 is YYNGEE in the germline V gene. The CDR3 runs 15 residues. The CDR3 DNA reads TGTGCCAGCAGCGTAAATGGGGGAATGAACACTGAAGCTTTCTTT. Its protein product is CASSVNGGMNTEAFF.

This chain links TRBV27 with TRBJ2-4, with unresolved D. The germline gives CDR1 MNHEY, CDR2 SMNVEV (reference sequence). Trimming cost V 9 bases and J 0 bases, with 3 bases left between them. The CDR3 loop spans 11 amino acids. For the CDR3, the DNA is TGTGCCAGTAGAGCCAAAAACATTCAGTACTTC. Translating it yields CASRAKNIQYF.

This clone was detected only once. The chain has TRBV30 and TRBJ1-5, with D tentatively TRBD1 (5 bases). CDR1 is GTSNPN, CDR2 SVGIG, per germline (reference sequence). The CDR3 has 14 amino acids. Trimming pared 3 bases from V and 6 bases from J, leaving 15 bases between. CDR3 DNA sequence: TGTGCCTGGAGCTCCGGGGGATCGGGTCAGCCCCAGCATTTT. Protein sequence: CAWSSGGSGQPQHF.

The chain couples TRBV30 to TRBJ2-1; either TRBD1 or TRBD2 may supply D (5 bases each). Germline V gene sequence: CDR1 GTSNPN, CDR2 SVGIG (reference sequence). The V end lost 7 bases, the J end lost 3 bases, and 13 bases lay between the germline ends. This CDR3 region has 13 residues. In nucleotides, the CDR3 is TGTGCCTCGAAACGGGGCTACTACAATGAGCAGTTCTTC. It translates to CASKRGYYNEQFF.

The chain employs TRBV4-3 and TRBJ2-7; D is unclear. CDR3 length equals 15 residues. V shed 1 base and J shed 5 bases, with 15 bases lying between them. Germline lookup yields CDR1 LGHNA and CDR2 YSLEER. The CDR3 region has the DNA TGCGCCAGCAGCCAAGGGGTGCTGGGTTTGGACGAGCAGTACTTC. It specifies CASSQGVLGLDEQYF.

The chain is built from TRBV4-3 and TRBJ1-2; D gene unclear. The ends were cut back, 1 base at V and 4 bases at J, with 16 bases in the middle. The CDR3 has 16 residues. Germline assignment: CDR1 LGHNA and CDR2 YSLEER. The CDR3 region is CASSQGSVALGYGYTF. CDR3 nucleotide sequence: TGCGCCAGCAGCCAAGGATCGGTAGCCCTAGGCTATGGCTACACCTTC.

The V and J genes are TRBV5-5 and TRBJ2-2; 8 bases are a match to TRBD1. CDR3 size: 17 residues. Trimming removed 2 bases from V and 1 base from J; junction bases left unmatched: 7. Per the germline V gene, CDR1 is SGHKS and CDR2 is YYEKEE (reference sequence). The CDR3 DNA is TGTGCCAGCAGCTTCTTCTTCGGGACAGGGAACACCGGGGAGCTGTTTTTT. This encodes CASSFFFGTGNTGELFF.

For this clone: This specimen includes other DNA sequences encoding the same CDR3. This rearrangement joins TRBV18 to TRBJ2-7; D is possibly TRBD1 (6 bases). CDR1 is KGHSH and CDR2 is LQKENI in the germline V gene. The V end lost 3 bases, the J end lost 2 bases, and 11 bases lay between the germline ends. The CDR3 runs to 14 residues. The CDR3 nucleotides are TGTGCCAGCTCACCGGCCGGACAGACCTACGAGCAGTACTTC. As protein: CASSPAGQTYEQYF.

CDR3 sequence reads: CASQIEGENIQYF. The DNA for the CDR3 is TGTGCCAGCCAGATAGAGGGGGAAAACATTCAGTACTTC. The gene calls are TRBV12-3 or TRBV12-4 and TRBJ2-4, with a possible D match to TRBD1 (6 bases). CDR3 size: 13 residues. V shed 8 bases and J shed 5 bases, with 13 bases lying between them.

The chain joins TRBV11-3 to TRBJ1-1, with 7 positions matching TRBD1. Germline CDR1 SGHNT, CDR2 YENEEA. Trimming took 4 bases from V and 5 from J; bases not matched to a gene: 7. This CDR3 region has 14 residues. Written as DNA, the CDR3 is TGTGCCAGCAGCTCCGGGACAGCCGGTACTGAAGCTTTCTTT. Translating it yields CASSSGTAGTEAFF.

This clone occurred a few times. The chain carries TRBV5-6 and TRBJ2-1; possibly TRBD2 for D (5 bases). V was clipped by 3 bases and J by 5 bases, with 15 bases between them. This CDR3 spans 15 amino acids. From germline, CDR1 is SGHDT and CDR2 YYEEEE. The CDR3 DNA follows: TGTGCCAGCAGCTACCTAGCCCCGCCCAACAATGAGCAGTTCTTC. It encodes CASSYLAPPNNEQFF.